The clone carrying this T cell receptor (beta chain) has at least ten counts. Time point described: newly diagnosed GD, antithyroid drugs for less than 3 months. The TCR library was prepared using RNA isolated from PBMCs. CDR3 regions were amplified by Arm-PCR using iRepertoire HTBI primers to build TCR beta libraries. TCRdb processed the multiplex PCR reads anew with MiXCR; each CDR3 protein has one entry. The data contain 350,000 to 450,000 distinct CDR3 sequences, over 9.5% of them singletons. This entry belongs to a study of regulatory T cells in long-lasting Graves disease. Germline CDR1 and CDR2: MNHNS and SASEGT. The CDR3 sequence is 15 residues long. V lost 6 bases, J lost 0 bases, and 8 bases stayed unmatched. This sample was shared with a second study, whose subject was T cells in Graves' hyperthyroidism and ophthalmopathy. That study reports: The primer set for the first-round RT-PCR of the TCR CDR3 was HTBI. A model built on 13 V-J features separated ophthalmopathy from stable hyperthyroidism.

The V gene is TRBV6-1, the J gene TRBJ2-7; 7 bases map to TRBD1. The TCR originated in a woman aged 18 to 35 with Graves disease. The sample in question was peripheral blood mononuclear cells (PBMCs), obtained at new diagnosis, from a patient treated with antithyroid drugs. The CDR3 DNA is TGTGCCAGCAGCACTACCAGGGGGACCTCCTACGAGCAGTACTTC. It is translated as CASSTTRGTSYEQYF.